This T cell receptor beta chain was recorded in a study of molecular identifiers for immune sequencing clone quantification. Study-level points and caveats: Clones carrying above 20 RNA copies accounted for over 99% of effector molecules, under 1% in naive cells. Identical TCR molecules that share a barcode could lead to an underestimation of highly expanded clone sizes.

As CD8+CD4-CCR7+CD45RA+ cells, naive CD8 T cells were sorted. This clonotype was detected a few times. Its antigen is undetermined. Trimming removed 3 bases at V and 1 base at J, with 9 bases between. The CDR3 consists of 14 residues. Germline V gene data show CDR1 as MDHEN and CDR2 as SYDVKM. The use of previously described methods and listed TCR primers produced the bulk TCR libraries. TCRdb reanalysed the PCR reads using MiXCR and keeps one entry per CDR3 protein. Altogether over 85,000 distinct CDR3 sequences are present, 35% being singletons, with the ten largest covering roughly 9.3%. The sample comprised naive CD8+ T cells from blood, with Jurkat cell RNA spiked in. Subset described: FACS-sorted CD8+CD4-CCR7+CD45RA+ naive T cells. The rearrangement links TRBV28 to TRBJ1-1, with no clear D. This TCR was recovered from a human donor in good health. Some libraries in this study had Jurkat cell RNA spiked in. The CDR3 DNA reads TGTGCCAGCAGTTTCACCGCACCGAACACTGAAGCTTTCTTT. It yields the protein CASSFTAPNTEAFF. Complete variable domain (other parts from reference TRBV28 and TRBJ1-1): DVKVTQSSRYLVKRTGEKVFLECVQDMDHENMFWYRQDPGLGLRLIYFSYDVKMKEKGDIPEGYSVSREKKERFSLILESASTNQTSMYLCASSFTAPNTEAFFGQGTRLTVV.